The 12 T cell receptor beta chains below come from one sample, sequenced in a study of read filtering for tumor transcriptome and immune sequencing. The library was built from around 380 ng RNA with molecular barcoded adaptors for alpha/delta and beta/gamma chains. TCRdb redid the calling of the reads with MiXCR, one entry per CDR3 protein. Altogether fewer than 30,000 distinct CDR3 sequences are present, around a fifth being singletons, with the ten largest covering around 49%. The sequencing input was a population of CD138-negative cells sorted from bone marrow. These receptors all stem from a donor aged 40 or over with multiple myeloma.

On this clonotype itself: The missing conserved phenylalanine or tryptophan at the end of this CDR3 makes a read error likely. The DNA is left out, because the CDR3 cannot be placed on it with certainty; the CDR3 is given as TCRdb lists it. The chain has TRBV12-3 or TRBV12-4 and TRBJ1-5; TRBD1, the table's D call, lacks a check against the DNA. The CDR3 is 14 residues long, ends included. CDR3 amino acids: CASGENRGGQPQHL.

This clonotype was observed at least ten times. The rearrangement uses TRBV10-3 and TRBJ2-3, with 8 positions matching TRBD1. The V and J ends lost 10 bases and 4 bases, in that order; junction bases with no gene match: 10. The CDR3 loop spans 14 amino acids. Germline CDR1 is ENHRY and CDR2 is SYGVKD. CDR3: CATSDREVSDTQYF. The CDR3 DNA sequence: TGTGCCACCTCGGACAGGGAAGTCTCAGATACGCAGTATTTT.

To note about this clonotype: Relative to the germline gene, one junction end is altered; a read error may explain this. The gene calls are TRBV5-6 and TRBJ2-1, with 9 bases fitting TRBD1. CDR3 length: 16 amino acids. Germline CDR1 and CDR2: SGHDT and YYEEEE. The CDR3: CTSILARTGVRNEQFF. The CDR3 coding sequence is TGTACCAGCATCTTGGCCCGGACAGGGGTACGCAATGAGCAGTTCTTC.

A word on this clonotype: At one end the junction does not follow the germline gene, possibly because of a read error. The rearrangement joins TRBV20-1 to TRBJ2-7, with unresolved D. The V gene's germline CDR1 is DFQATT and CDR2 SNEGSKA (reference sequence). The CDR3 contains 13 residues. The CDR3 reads CSASKDEKYGQYF. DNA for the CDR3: TGCAGTGCTAGTAAGGACGAAAAATACGGGCAGTACTTC.

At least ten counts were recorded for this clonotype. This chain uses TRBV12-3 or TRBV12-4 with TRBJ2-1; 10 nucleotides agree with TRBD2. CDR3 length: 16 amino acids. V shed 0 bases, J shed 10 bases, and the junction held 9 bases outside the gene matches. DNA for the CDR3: TGTGCCAGCAGTTTAGCGCCCAGCGGGGGGGCAGGCGAGCAGTTCTTC. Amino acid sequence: CASSLAPSGGAGEQFF.

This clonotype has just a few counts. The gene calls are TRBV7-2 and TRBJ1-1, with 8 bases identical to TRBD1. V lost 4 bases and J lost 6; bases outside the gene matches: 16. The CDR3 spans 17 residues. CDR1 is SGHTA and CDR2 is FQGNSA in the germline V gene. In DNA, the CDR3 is TGTGCCAGCAGCTCGCAAATCCAAGCAGGGGGCACACCTGAAGCTTTCTTT. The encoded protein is CASSSQIQAGGTPEAFF.

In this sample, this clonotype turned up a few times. For the CDR3, the DNA is TGTGCCAGCAGCCCAGGGGGGACAGGGGATAATCAGCCCCAGCATTTT. It translates to CASSPGGTGDNQPQHF. J is TRBJ1-5 and V is TRBV12-3 or TRBV12-4; 10 nucleotides align to TRBD1. Trimming took 6 bases from V and 4 from J; bases not matched to a gene: 9. The CDR3 totals 16 residues.

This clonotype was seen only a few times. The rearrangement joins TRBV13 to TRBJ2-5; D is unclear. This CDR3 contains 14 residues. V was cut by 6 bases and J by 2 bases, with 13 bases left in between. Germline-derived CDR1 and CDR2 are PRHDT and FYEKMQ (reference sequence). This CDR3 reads CASSVYGLQETQYF. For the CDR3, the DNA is TGTGCCAGCAGTGTTTATGGGTTACAAGAGACCCAGTACTTC.

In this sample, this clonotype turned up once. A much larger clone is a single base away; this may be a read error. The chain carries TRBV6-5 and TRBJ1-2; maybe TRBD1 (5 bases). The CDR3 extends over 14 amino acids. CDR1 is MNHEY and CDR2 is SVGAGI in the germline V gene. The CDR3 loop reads CASSYGTGTYGCTF. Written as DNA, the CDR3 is TGTGCCAGCAGTTACGGTACAGGAACTTATGGCTGCACCTTC.

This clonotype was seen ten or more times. This CDR3 is CASRQYYGYTF. The DNA for the CDR3 is TGTGCCAGCCGACAGTACTATGGCTACACCTTC. The genes are TRBV6-5 and TRBJ1-2; weak D call: TRBD1 (5 bases). The CDR3 extends over 11 amino acids. The V end lost 8 bases, the J end lost 3 bases, and 7 bases lay between the germline ends. CDR1 and CDR2 (germline): MNHEY, SVGAGI.

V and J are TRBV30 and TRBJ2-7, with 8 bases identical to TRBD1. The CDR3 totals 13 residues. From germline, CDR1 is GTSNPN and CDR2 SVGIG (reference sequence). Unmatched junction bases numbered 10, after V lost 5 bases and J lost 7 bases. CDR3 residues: CAWGGTGFGEQYF. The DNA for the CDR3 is TGTGCCTGGGGAGGGACAGGCTTCGGGGAGCAGTACTTC.

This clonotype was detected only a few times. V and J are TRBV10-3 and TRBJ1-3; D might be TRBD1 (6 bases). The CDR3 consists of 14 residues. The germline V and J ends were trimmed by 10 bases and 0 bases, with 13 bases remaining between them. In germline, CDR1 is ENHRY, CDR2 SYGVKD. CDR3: CATTRDTSGNTIYF. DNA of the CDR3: TGTGCCACCACGCGGGACACCTCTGGAAACACCATATATTTT.